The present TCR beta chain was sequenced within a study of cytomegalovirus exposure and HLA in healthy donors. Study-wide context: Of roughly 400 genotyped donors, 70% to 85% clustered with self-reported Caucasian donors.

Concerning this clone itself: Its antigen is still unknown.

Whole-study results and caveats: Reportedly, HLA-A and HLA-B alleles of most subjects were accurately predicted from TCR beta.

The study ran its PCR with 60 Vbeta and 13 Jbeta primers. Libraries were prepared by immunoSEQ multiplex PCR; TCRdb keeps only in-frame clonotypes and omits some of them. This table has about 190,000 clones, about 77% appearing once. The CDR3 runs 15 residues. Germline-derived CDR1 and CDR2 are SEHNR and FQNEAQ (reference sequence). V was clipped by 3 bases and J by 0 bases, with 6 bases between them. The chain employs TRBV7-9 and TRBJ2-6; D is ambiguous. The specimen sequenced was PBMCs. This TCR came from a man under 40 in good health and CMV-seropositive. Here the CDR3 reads CASSFSGSGANVLTF. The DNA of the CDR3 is TGTGCCAGCAGCTTTTCGGGCTCTGGGGCCAACGTCCTGACTTTC.